These T cell receptor beta chains were read from a single sample in a study of CXCR3-negative and CXCR3-positive naive CD8 T cells. TCRdb re-called the 5' RACE reads and gives one entry per CDR3 protein, without DNA. This sample lists just under 45,000 distinct CDR3 sequences; its ten largest clones have roughly 15%. Sequences were obtained from memory CD8+ T cells from blood. Every receptor here comes from a human donor in good health. Some clones in this sample may be carry-over from other donors' samples. Each CDR3 is given with its conserved first and last residue. A clone size is listed for some rows: how often the clone was seen (once, few, many), or a class if it is expanded.

CSVEDGGQGGQETQYF . TRBJ2-5 TRBV29-1
CASSLPSPGHSIYEQYF . TRBJ2-7 TRBV28
CASSYPYQGDRTQYF . TRBJ2-5 TRBV12-3/TRBV12-4
CASSLSGDGYTF . TRBJ1-2 TRBV5-5
CARPQGNIQYF . TRBJ2-4 TRBV6-2/TRBV6-3
CASSGRQGLRSYEQYF medium-sized TRBJ2-7 TRBV5-6
CASSTGGGNEQFF . TRBJ2-1 TRBV5-1
CASSYSLIANEQFF . TRBJ2-1 TRBV5-1
CASSHEGEDSGYGYTF . TRBJ1-2 TRBV4-3
CASSQATGDSSYEQYF . TRBJ2-7 TRBV4-2
CASVLGNQETQYF . TRBJ2-5 TRBV12-3/TRBV12-4
CASSSRRDRRQETQYF . TRBJ2-5 TRBV7-6